The sequence of this T cell receptor (beta chain) was determined in a study of T cell responses to AZD1222 COVID-19 vaccine (dated by TCRdb to about 2021). Regarding the study in general: Because spike-specific TCR depth and breadth did not differ between the two schedules, AZD1222 recipients who got a second dose at roughly 4 weeks were pooled with those who got a second dose at roughly 12 weeks. Trial participants were enrolled by age into 18-55, 56-69 and 70-plus year subgroups, with about 150, 28 and 57 TCR-sequenced participants respectively. A total of 230 to 250 trial participants underwent TCR sequencing, of whom more than 200 had received two doses of AZD1222 and some 25 had received two doses of the MenACWY control vaccine.

On the study overall, not on this receptor specifically: A significant rise in spike-specific TCR breadth and depth was observed after two AZD1222 doses relative to day 0 and relative to MenACWY recipients. In the small 56-69-year group, the increase in depth fell short of significance, most likely because of low power. The whole spike protein was spanned by vaccine-associated CD4 TCRs, and dominant responses were seen in regions 160-218 and 743-854. Participants were mostly white British and included more females than males, and it was suggested by the authors that clonal diversity may have been underestimated. Conclusions about previously exposed vaccinees are limited because only six or seven AZD1222 recipients were SARS-CoV-2 seropositive at baseline. Reportedly, almost half of the unique spike-specific TCRs recognized epitopes lying outside the regions that are mutated in the B.1.351 and B.1.1.7 variants. Because no day 14 peak-response samples were available, the repertoires could be characterized only after the peak T cell response.

The CDR3 regions of human TCRbeta chains were analyzed by immunosequencing. Per the source publication's procedure: TCRs in the repertoires were compared against a reference library of SARS-CoV-2-specific TCRs that had been generated with the MIRA antigen-specificity platform. Breadth was defined as the fraction of unique TCRs that were SARS-CoV-2-associated. Depth was defined as the fraction of total T cells that were SARS-CoV-2-associated. Using the MIRA data, each spike-specific TCR was mapped to the spike region that the TCR reacts to and placed in a CD4 or CD8 class. Log10-transformed breadth and depth values were compared by one-way ANOVA with Sidak's multiple comparisons tests. TCRdb carries this immuneACCESS record with in-frame sequences only. Its versions omit some clonotypes, under half of them owing to an unresolved V gene in the studies checked, with the rest unexplained. The DNA gave D and trimming, while V, J and clone size come from that table. This sample lists 120,000 or so clones; about nine tenths were detected once. The ten biggest clones cover 11% to 15% of the sample.

The CDR3 spans 12 residues, from the cysteine through the phenylalanine. Only CDR3 DNA remains: 36 bases, in frame from the first base. V and J are trimmed by 7 bases and 11 bases, and the gene matches miss 10 bases of the junction. The germline V gene encodes CDR1 MNHEY and CDR2 SMNVEV (reference sequence). Taken with the paper, the label for time point translates to: baseline before first vaccination. Vaccinee samples came from UK trials COV001 and COV002, including a single-blind randomized controlled phase 2/3 trial of AZD1222 (ChAdOx1 nCoV-19) in healthy adults. For TCRbeta chain sequencing, PBMC samples were collected from trial participants at day 0 and at day 28 after the second dose. This clone was seen a few times. There is no known antigen for this receptor. There are no base qualities to consult, and no much larger clone falls within one base.

The V and J genes are TRBV27 and TRBJ1-1; a stretch of 7 junction bases matches TRBD1. The material sequenced was peripheral blood, taken on day 0 of AZD1222 vaccination. The TCR comes from an adult in good health. Here the CDR3 is given as CASKFKGQSAFF. The DNA is as follows: TGTGCCAGCAAGTTTAAGGGACAGTCGGCTTTCTTT.